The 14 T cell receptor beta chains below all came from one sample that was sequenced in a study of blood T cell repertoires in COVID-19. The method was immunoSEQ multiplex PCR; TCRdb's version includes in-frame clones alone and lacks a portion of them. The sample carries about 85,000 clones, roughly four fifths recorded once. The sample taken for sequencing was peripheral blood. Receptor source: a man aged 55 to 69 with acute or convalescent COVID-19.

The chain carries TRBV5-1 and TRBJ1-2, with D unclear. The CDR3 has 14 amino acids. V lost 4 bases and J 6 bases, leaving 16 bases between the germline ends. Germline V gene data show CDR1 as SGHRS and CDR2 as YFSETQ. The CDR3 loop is CASSAEQPQDGYTF. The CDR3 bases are TGCGCCAGCAGCGCCGAGCAGCCGCAGGATGGCTACACCTTC. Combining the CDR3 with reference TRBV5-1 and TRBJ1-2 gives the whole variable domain KAGVTQTPRYLIKTRGQQVTLSCSPISGHRSVSWYQQTPGQGLQFLFEYFSETQRNKGNFPGRFSGRQFSNSRSEMNVSTLELGDSALYLCASSAEQPQDGYTFGSGTRLTVV.

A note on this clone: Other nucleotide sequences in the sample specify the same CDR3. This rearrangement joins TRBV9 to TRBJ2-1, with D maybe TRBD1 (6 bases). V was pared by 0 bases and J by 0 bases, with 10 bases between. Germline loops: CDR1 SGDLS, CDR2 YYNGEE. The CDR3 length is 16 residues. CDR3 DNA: TGTGCCAGCAGCGTAGGGGACACCTCCTCCTACAATGAGCAGTTCTTC. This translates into CASSVGDTSSYNEQFF.

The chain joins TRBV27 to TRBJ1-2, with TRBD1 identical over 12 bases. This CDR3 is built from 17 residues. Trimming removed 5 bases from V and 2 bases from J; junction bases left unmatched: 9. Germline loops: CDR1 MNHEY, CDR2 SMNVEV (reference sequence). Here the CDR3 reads CASSILGTGGSNYGYTF. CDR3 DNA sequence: TGTGCCAGCAGTATCCTCGGGACAGGGGGCTCAAACTATGGCTACACCTTC.

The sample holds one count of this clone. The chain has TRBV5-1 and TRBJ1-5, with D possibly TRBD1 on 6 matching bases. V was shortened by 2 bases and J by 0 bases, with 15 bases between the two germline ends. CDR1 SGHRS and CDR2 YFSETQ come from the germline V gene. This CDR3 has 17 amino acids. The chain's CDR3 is CASSFRGQRYSNQPQHF. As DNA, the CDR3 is TGCGCCAGCAGCTTCAGAGGACAGCGCTATAGCAATCAGCCCCAGCATTTT. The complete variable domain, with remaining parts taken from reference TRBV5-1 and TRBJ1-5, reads KAGVTQTPRYLIKTRGQQVTLSCSPISGHRSVSWYQQTPGQGLQFLFEYFSETQRNKGNFPGRFSGRQFSNSRSEMNVSTLELGDSALYLCASSFRGQRYSNQPQHFGDGTRLSIL.

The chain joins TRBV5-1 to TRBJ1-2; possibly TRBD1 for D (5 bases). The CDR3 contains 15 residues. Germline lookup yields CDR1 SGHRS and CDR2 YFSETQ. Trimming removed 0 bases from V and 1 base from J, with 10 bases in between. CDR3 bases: TGCGCCAGCAGCTTGGCCCCGGACATTAACTATGGCTACACCTTC. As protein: CASSLAPDINYGYTF.

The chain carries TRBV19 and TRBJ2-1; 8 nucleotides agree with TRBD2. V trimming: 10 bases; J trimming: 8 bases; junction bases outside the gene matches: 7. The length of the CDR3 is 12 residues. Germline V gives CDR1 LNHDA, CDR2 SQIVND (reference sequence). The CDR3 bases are TGTGCCATCCGGACTAGCCGTGATGAGCAGTTCTTC. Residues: CAIRTSRDEQFF.

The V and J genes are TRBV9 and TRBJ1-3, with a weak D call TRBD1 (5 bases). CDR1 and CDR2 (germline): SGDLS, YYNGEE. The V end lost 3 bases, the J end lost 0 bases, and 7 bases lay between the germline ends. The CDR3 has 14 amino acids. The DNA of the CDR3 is TGTGCCAGCAGCGGAAGGGGCTCTGGAAACACCATATATTTT. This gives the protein CASSGRGSGNTIYF.

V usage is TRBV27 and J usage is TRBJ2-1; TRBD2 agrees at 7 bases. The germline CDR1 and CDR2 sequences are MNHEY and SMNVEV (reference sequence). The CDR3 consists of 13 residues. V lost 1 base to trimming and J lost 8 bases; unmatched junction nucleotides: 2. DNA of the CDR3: TGTGCCAGCAGTTTATTTGCGGGGGATGAGCAGTTCTTC. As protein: CASSLFAGDEQFF.

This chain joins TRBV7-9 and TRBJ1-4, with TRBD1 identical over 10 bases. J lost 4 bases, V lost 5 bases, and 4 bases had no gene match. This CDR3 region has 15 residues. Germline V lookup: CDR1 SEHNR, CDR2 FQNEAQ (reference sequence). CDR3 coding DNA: TGTGCCAGCAGCCCCAGGACAGGGGGTAATGAAAAACTGTTTTTT. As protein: CASSPRTGGNEKLFF.

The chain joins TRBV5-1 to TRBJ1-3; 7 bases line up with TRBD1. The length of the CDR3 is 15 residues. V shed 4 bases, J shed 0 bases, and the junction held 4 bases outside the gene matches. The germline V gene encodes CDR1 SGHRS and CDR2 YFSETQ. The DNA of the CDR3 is TGCGCCAGCAGCAGGGACAGCGGCTCTGGAAACACCATATATTTT. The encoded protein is CASSRDSGSGNTIYF.

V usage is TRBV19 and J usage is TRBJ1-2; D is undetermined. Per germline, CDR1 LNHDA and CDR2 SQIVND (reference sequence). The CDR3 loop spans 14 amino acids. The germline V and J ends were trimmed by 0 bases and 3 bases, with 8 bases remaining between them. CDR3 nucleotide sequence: TGTGCCAGTAGTATAGAGGAGACCGACTATGGCTACACCTTC. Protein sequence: CASSIEETDYGYTF.

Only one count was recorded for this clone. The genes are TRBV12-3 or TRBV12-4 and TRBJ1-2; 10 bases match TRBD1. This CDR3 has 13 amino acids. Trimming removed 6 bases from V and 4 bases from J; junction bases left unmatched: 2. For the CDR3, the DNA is TGTGCCAGCAGACGGACAGGGGGCTATGGCTACACCTTC. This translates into CASRRTGGYGYTF.

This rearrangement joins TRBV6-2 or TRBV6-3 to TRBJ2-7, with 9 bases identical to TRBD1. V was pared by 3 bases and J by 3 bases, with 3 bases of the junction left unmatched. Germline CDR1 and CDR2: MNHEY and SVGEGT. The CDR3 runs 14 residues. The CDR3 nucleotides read TGTGCCAGCAGTTATGTGGACAGGGGCTACGAGCAGTACTTC. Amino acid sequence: CASSYVDRGYEQYF.

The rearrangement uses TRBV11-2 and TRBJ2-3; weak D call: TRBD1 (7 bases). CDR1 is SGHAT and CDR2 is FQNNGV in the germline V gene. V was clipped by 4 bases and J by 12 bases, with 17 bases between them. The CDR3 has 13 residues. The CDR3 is CASSSDREVFQYF. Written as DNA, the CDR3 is TGTGCCAGCAGCTCCGACAGGGAGGTCTTTCAGTATTTT.